These 31 T cell receptor beta chains share one sample of origin, sequenced in a study of Graves' ophthalmopathy and Graves' hyperthyroidism (dated by TCRdb to 2017 to 2018). Data came from an Illumina HiSeq 2000. For repertoire sequencing, TCR beta CDR3 regions were amplified from RNA transcripts. The first round of RT-PCR was done with HTBI primers and the Qiagen OneStep RT-PCR kit, and was followed by a second round of multiplex PCR, then size selection and purification. Through fastp at Q25 and MiXCR, TCRdb rebuilt clones from the public reads, retaining in-frame beta chains. For every CDR3 protein sequence, its rows merge into one entry that carries the most common genes and DNA. Across this sample there are hundreds of thousands of distinct CDR3 sequences, with just over 40% seen only once. The top ten hold around 3% of the sample. Specimen: peripheral blood. Source of these receptors: an adult man with Graves' ophthalmopathy.

The V call is TRBV7-8, the J call TRBJ1-5; D is perhaps TRBD1 (5 bases). CDR1 SGHVS and CDR2 FQNEAQ come from the germline V gene. V was pared by 1 base and J by 11 bases, with 24 bases between. This CDR3 has 17 amino acids. The CDR3: CASSLGQAGGLDVAQHF. CDR3 nucleotides: TGTGCCAGCAGCTTAGGTCAGGCGGGGGGACTCGATGTTGCCCAGCATTTT.

This clonotype was picked up many times. V usage is TRBV20-1 and J usage is TRBJ2-5; 7 bases are a match to TRBD2. Germline V gene sequence: CDR1 DFQATT, CDR2 SNEGSKA (reference sequence). The trim removed 3 bases at V and 4 bases at J, leaving 5 bases unmatched. The CDR3 loop spans 13 amino acids. The CDR3: CSARGGGRETQYF. The CDR3, as DNA: TGCAGTGCTAGGGGGGGAGGGAGAGAGACCCAGTACTTC.

This clonotype was seen a handful of times. The rearrangement joins TRBV7-9 to TRBJ2-2, with 12 nucleotides matching TRBD2. The CDR3 consists of 15 residues. Trimming removed 5 bases from V and 7 bases from J; junction bases left unmatched: 5. CDR1 and CDR2 (germline): SEHNR, FQNEAQ (reference sequence). CDR3 sequence reads: CASSRGLAGNGELFF. The DNA for the CDR3 is TGTGCCAGCAGCCGTGGACTAGCGGGGAACGGGGAGCTGTTTTTT.

This clonotype was detected ten times or more. This chain uses TRBV7-8 with TRBJ2-7; D possibly corresponds to TRBD2 (6 bases). This CDR3 contains 14 residues. V lost 4 bases and J 0 bases, leaving 10 bases between the germline ends. Germline loops: CDR1 SGHVS, CDR2 FQNEAQ. The CDR3 bases are TGTGCCAGCAGCTGGAGCGGGCTCTCCTACGAGCAGTACTTC. As protein: CASSWSGLSYEQYF.

This chain joins TRBV29-1 and TRBJ1-1; D unresolved. In germline, CDR1 is SQVTM, CDR2 ANQGSEA. This CDR3 contains 12 residues. Trimming removed 8 bases at V and 3 bases at J, with 13 bases between. For the CDR3, the DNA is TGCAGCTTACGGCCAGCTGACACTGAAGCTTTCTTT. Translated, it gives CSLRPADTEAFF.

This chain joins TRBV30 and TRBJ1-1; 8 nucleotides align to TRBD1. CDR3 size: 12 residues. CDR1 is GTSNPN, CDR2 SVGIG, per germline (reference sequence). The CDR3 region has the DNA TGTGGGGGGACAGGACTGAACACTGAAGCTTTCTTT. It codes for CGGTGLNTEAFF. Full variable domain (remainder filled in from reference TRBV30 and TRBJ1-1): SQTIHQWPATLVQPVGSPLSLECTVEGTSNPNLYWYRQAAGRGLQLLFYSVGIGQISSEVPQNLSASRPQDRQFILSSKKLLLSDSGFYLCGGTGLNTEAFFGQGTRLTVV.

This clonotype was observed at least ten times. This sequence joins TRBV10-3 and TRBJ2-2; D gene uncertain. The V end lost 7 bases, the J end lost 3 bases, and 9 bases lay between the germline ends. CDR1 and CDR2 from the germline V gene are ENHRY and SYGVKD. This CDR3 has 13 amino acids. As DNA, the CDR3 is TGTGCCATCACCAGGACGGACACCGGGGAGCTGTTTTTT. It specifies CAITRTDTGELFF.

This clonotype was seen at least ten times. The V call is TRBV7-9, the J call TRBJ1-4, with TRBD1 matching 9 bases. The CDR3 totals 15 residues. Trimming at V came to 5 bases and at J to 7 bases, leaving 8 bases not matched to a gene. The germline CDR1 and CDR2 sequences are SEHNR and FQNEAQ (reference sequence). This CDR3 is CASSVHRGPGEKLFF. CDR3 sequence (DNA): TGTGCCAGCAGCGTGCACAGGGGGCCGGGTGAAAAACTGTTTTTT.

The CDR3 bases are TGTGCCAGCAGCTTAGATGTGACCCCACTCTACGAGCAGTACTTC. The encoded protein is CASSLDVTPLYEQYF. This chain uses TRBV4-2 with TRBJ2-7; D unclear. V lost 5 bases, J lost 3 bases, and 17 bases lay in between. CDR3 length: 15 amino acids. The germline V gene encodes CDR1 LGHNA and CDR2 YNFKEQ.

The rearrangement links TRBV7-9 to TRBJ2-2; D ambiguous. V lost 5 bases, J lost 2 bases, and 15 bases lay in between. Germline V gives CDR1 SEHNR, CDR2 FQNEAQ (reference sequence). The length of the CDR3 is 16 residues. The CDR3 DNA follows: TGTGCCAGCAGCCAAGAGAGCAGTCCAAACACCGGGGAGCTGTTTTTT. It translates to CASSQESSPNTGELFF.

The chain couples TRBV7-9 to TRBJ2-3; 11 bases map to TRBD2. Looked up from germline, CDR1 is SEHNR and CDR2 is FQNEAQ (reference sequence). V gave up 5 bases and J gave up 10 bases; unmatched junction bases: 5. The CDR3 contains 13 residues. The CDR3 DNA reads TGTGCCAGCAGCGCCGGGACTAGCGGTGCGCAGTATTTT. Encoded protein: CASSAGTSGAQYF. Looking up the rest from reference TRBV7-9 and TRBJ2-3 gives the full variable domain: DTGVSQNPRHKITKRGQNVTFRCDPISEHNRLYWYRQTLGQGPEFLTYFQNEAQLEKSRLLSDRFSAERPKGSFSTLEIQRTEQGDSAMYLCASSAGTSGAQYFGPGTRLTVL.

On this clonotype itself: No conserved phenylalanine or tryptophan is present at the end of the CDR3, so a read error is the likely explanation. The limits of the CDR3 on the DNA are not certain, so only TCRdb's listed CDR3 is given. V and J are TRBV7-2 and TRBJ2-5; the D call of TRBD1 is as the table states it, not checked on the DNA. The germline CDR1 and CDR2 sequences are SGHTA and FQGNSA. Termini included, the CDR3 measures 16 amino acids. CDR3 residues: CASSATGANYGYTFGS.

This clonotype appeared many times. The CDR3 coding sequence is TGTGCCAGCAGTTTGGTCCACACTGAAGCTTTCTTT. Translation gives CASSLVHTEAFF. This sequence joins TRBV12-3 or TRBV12-4 and TRBJ1-1; D ambiguous. The ends were cut back, 3 bases at V and 3 bases at J, with 5 bases in the middle. The CDR3 spans 12 residues.

The chain links TRBV11-2 to TRBJ2-2, with D unclear. This CDR3 has 14 residues. The V end was cut by 4 bases, the J end by 5 bases, with 11 bases between. The germline CDR1 and CDR2 sequences are SGHAT and FQNNGV. The CDR3 sequence is CASSSSRRTGELFF. DNA of the CDR3: TGTGCCAGCAGCTCATCCAGGCGGACCGGGGAGCTGTTTTTT.

Regarding this clonotype: A much larger clonotype is one base distant, so this may be a read error. V is TRBV10-3 and J is TRBJ2-7; a possible D gene is TRBD2 (6 bases). CDR1 and CDR2 (germline): ENHRY, SYGVKD. The CDR3 extends over 12 amino acids. CDR3 nucleotides: TGTGCCATCAGTGGGACGGACTACGGGCAGTACTTC. Amino acid sequence: CAISGTDYGQYF.

The chain recombines TRBV20-1 with TRBJ1-4; D unclear. With 6 bases removed from V and 0 bases from J, the gap between germline ends came to 8 bases. Germline values: CDR1 DFQATT, CDR2 SNEGSKA (reference sequence). This CDR3 contains 13 residues. This CDR3 reads CSAYDATNEKLFF. The DNA of the CDR3 is TGCAGTGCCTACGATGCAACTAATGAAAAACTGTTTTTT.

This clonotype has at least ten counts. This rearrangement joins TRBV7-2 to TRBJ1-2; no reliable D call. Per germline, CDR1 SGHTA and CDR2 FQGNSA. This CDR3 region has 13 residues. Trimming pared 3 bases from V and 6 bases from J, leaving 11 bases between. CDR3: CASSFFWGDGYTF. As DNA, the CDR3 is TGTGCCAGCAGCTTTTTTTGGGGAGATGGCTACACCTTC.

This clonotype is a singleton in its sample. The chain couples TRBV10-3 to TRBJ2-5, with D perhaps TRBD2 (7 bases). Between the trimmed V and J ends, which lost 4 bases and 5 bases, there was a span of 23 bases. Germline CDR1 is ENHRY and CDR2 is SYGVKD. The CDR3 runs to 17 residues. The CDR3 is CAISGAIGGAPRETQYF. DNA for the CDR3: TGTGCCATCAGTGGTGCTATAGGGGGGGCCCCGCGGGAGACCCAGTACTTC.

The V and J genes are TRBV7-3 and TRBJ1-4; 7 positions match TRBD1. V trimming: 0 bases; J trimming: 7 bases; junction bases outside the gene matches: 14. CDR1 and CDR2 (germline): SGHTA, FQGTGA. The CDR3 has 18 amino acids. The CDR3 loop reads CASSLTGCRQGNCEKLFF. The CDR3 region has the DNA TGTGCCAGCAGCTTAACTGGGTGCCGACAGGGTAATTGTGAAAAACTGTTTTTT.

This clonotype was seen repeatedly, ten times or more. The chain is built from TRBV25-1 and TRBJ1-4, with D possibly TRBD1 on 6 matching bases. This CDR3 has 14 amino acids. Trimming left V 8 bases short and J 6 bases short, with 16 bases between. Germline V gene sequence: CDR1 MGHDK, CDR2 SYGVNS. The CDR3 DNA follows: TGTGCCAGCCTTTCTCGGGGGCCTTATGAAAAACTGTTTTTT. It is translated as CASLSRGPYEKLFF. Filled out from reference TRBV25-1 and TRBJ1-4, the complete variable domain reads EADIYQTPRYLVIGTGKKITLECSQTMGHDKMYWYQQDPGMELHLIHYSYGVNSTEKGDLSSESTVSRIRTEHFPLTLESARPSHTSQYLCASLSRGPYEKLFFGSGTQLSVL.

The chain's CDR3 is CASSLDAGTAREETQYF. CDR3 DNA sequence: TGTGCCAGCAGCTTAGACGCAGGGACCGCACGGGAGGAGACCCAGTACTTC. The chain employs TRBV7-2 and TRBJ2-5; TRBD2 might be the D (6 bases). From germline, CDR1 is SGHTA and CDR2 FQGNSA. The CDR3 loop spans 17 amino acids. V shed 1 base and J shed 5 bases, with 20 bases lying between them.

The sample holds a few counts of this clonotype. The chain is built from TRBV5-1 and TRBJ2-7; TRBD1 might be the D (6 bases). The ends were cut back, 0 bases at V and 0 bases at J, with 19 bases in the middle. The CDR3 contains 18 residues. Germline assignment: CDR1 SGHRS and CDR2 YFSETQ. The CDR3, as DNA: TGCGCCAGCAGCTTGGTCGGGACATCGCTCCATATCTCCTACGAGCAGTACTTC. This translates into CASSLVGTSLHISYEQYF.

This clonotype was seen at least ten times. The genes are TRBV6-5 and TRBJ1-1; D not resolved. The V end lost 4 bases, the J end lost 3 bases, and 6 bases lay between the germline ends. CDR3 length: 12 residues. Germline-derived CDR1 and CDR2 are MNHEY and SVGAGI. The CDR3 DNA reads as TGTGCCAGCAGTTCGGCGCACACTGAAGCTTTCTTT. Amino acids: CASSSAHTEAFF.

The chain uses TRBV10-3 and TRBJ1-1, with a weak D call TRBD1 (6 bases). The length of the CDR3 is 14 residues. CDR1 ENHRY and CDR2 SYGVKD come from the germline V gene. The ends were cut back, 10 bases at V and 5 bases at J, with 20 bases in the middle. The CDR3 sequence is CASRIFRGETEAFF. DNA for the CDR3: TGTGCCAGCAGGATCTTCAGGGGCGAGACTGAAGCTTTCTTT.

Comment on this clonotype: The junction departs from the called germline gene at one end, perhaps through a read error. The chain recombines TRBV2 with TRBJ2-7; 7 positions match TRBD1. CDR3 length: 9 amino acids. Germline CDR1 SNHLY, CDR2 FYNNEI. The CDR3 DNA sequence: TGTGCCAGCAGGGGACAGTACCATTTC. Translation gives CASRGQYHF.

This clonotype has a handful of counts. This sequence joins TRBV7-2 and TRBJ1-1, with 8 bases identical to TRBD1. After removal of 5 bases from V and 1 base from J, the junction contained 15 bases not matched to a gene. This CDR3 has 18 residues. Per the germline V gene, CDR1 is SGHTA and CDR2 is FQGNSA. The CDR3 is CASSALTGVLPPNTEAFF. The CDR3 DNA follows: TGTGCCAGCAGCGCATTGACAGGGGTCCTCCCCCCGAACACTGAAGCTTTCTTT.

This clonotype has just one count. The rearrangement links TRBV2 to TRBJ2-5; D might be TRBD1 (6 bases). CDR1 SNHLY and CDR2 FYNNEI come from the germline V gene. The length of the CDR3 is 14 residues. V shed 6 bases and J shed 9 bases, with 20 bases lying between them. CDR3 nucleotide sequence: TGTGCCAGCAGGTCCAGGGGCTTCGATCAGCCCCAGTACTTC. Encoded protein: CASRSRGFDQPQYF.

Ten or more counts support this clonotype. The V and J genes are TRBV10-2 and TRBJ1-3; a weak D match, TRBD1 (5 bases). This CDR3 contains 16 residues. Trimming pared 0 bases from V and 0 bases from J, leaving 9 bases between. Germline V gives CDR1 WSHSY, CDR2 SAAADI. This CDR3 is CASSESRGSSGNTIYF. The CDR3 region has the DNA TGCGCCAGCAGTGAGTCAAGGGGTTCCTCTGGAAACACCATATATTTT.

Ten or more counts support this clonotype. This chain connects TRBV29-1 to TRBJ2-7, with D possibly being TRBD1 (6 bases). V dropped 7 bases and J dropped 2 bases, with 9 bases sitting between them. The germline V gene encodes CDR1 SQVTM and CDR2 ANQGSEA. CDR3 length equals 11 residues. CDR3 in DNA: TGCAGCGCTGAGGGGGCCTACGAGCAGTACTTC. Translating gives CSAEGAYEQYF.

On this clonotype: Possible read error: a much larger clone is one base away. This chain links TRBV5-4 with TRBJ2-6; tentatively, D is TRBD1 (5 bases). The CDR3 is made up of 15 amino acids. Per germline, CDR1 SGHNT and CDR2 YYREEE (reference sequence). The CDR3 protein is CASSLRVSGANDLTF. Written as DNA, the CDR3 is TGTGCCAGCAGCTTAAGGGTCTCTGGGGCCAACGACCTGACTTTC.

This clonotype has ten or more counts. This chain joins TRBV24-1 and TRBJ2-7; D is unresolved. Germline CDR1 KGHDR, CDR2 SFDVKD. The CDR3 covers 12 residues. Trimming shortened V by 4 bases and J by 11 bases, and 14 bases separated the two germline ends. CDR3 loop: CATSDPDGWEYF. DNA of the CDR3: TGTGCCACCAGTGACCCGGACGGCTGGGAGTACTTC.